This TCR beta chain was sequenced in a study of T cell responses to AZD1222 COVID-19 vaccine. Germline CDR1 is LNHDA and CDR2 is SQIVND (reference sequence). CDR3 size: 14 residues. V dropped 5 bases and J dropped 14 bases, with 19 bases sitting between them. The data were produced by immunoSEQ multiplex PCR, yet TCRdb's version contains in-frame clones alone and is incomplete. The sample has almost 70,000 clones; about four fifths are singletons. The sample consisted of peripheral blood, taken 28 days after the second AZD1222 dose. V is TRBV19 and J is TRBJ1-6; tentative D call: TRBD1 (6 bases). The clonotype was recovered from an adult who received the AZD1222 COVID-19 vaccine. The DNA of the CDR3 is TGTGCCAGTAGTCTAAGGACAGAGAATTTGGCCCTCCACTTT. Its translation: CASSLRTENLALHF.